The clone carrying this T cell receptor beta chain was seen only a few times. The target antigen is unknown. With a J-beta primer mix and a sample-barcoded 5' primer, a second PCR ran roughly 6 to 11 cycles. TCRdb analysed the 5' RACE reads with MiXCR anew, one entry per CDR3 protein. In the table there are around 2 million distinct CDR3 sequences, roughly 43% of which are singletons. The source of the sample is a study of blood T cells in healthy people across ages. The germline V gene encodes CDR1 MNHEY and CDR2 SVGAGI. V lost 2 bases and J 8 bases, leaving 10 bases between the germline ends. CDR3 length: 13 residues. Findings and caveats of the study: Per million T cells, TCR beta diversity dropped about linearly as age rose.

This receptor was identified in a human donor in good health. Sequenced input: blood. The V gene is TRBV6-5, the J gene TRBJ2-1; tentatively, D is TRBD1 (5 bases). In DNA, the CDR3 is TGTGCCAGCAGTTACCAAACAGGATATGAGCAGTTCTTC. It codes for CASSYQTGYEQFF.